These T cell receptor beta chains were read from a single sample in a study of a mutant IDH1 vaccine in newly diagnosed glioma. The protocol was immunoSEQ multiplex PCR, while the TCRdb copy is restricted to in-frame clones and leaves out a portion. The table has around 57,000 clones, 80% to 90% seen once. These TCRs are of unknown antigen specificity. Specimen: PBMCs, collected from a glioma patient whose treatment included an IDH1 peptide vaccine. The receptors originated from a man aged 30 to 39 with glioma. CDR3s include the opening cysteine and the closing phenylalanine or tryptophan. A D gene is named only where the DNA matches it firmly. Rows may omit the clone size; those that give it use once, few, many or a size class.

CDR3aa: CASRSRLGGETQYF; CDR3nt: TGTGCCAGCAGGTCCCGACTAGGAGGAGAGACCCAGTACTTC; j_gene: TRBJ2-5; abundance: -; d_gene: -; v_gene: TRBV7-9
CDR3aa: CASSSGTVVATQYF; CDR3nt: TGTGCCAGCAGCTCTGGGACAGTTGTTGCGACCCAGTACTTC; j_gene: TRBJ2-5; abundance: -; d_gene: TRBD1; v_gene: TRBV7-9
CDR3aa: CASNAALYSGLNTEAFF; CDR3nt: TGTGCCAGCAATGCGGCACTCTACTCAGGCTTGAACACTGAAGCTTTCTTT; j_gene: TRBJ1-1; abundance: few; d_gene: -; v_gene: TRBV2
CDR3aa: CASSPQVLNTEAFF; CDR3nt: TGTGCCAGCTCACCCCAGGTACTGAACACTGAAGCTTTCTTT; j_gene: TRBJ1-1; abundance: -; d_gene: -; v_gene: TRBV18
CDR3aa: CASSSPHPRGGTYEQYF; CDR3nt: TGCGCCAGCAGCTCTCCCCACCCCAGGGGCGGAACCTACGAGCAGTACTTC; j_gene: TRBJ2-7; abundance: -; d_gene: -; v_gene: TRBV5-1
CDR3aa: CASSEGGIYSPLHF; CDR3nt: TGTGCCAGTAGTGAGGGGGGAATTTATTCACCCCTCCACTTT; j_gene: TRBJ1-6; abundance: -; d_gene: -; v_gene: TRBV19
CDR3aa: CAWSVRNTEAFF; CDR3nt: TGTGCCTGGAGTGTAAGGAACACTGAAGCTTTCTTT; j_gene: TRBJ1-1; abundance: -; d_gene: -; v_gene: TRBV30
CDR3aa: CSGSGTGGGETQYF; CDR3nt: TGCAGCGGTTCCGGGACAGGGGGGGGAGAGACCCAGTACTTC; j_gene: TRBJ2-5; abundance: -; d_gene: TRBD1; v_gene: TRBV29-1
CDR3aa: CASSDSRDRGPYEQYF; CDR3nt: TGTGCCAGCAGTGATTCCAGGGACAGGGGTCCCTACGAGCAGTACTTC; j_gene: TRBJ2-7; abundance: -; d_gene: TRBD1; v_gene: TRBV25-1
CDR3aa: CATQGGGWYNEQFF; CDR3nt: TGTGCCACTCAGGGCGGGGGGTGGTACAATGAGCAGTTCTTC; j_gene: TRBJ2-1; abundance: -; d_gene: TRBD2; v_gene: TRBV19
CDR3aa: CAWSRTEYRGGGSPLHF; CDR3nt: TGTGCCTGGAGCCGCACCGAATACAGGGGTGGGGGTTCACCCCTCCACTTT; j_gene: TRBJ1-6; abundance: -; d_gene: TRBD1; v_gene: TRBV30
CDR3aa: CASSFGGGTNEQFF; CDR3nt: TGTGCCAGCAGCTTTGGGGGGGGAACCAATGAGCAGTTCTTC; j_gene: TRBJ2-1; abundance: -; d_gene: TRBD2; v_gene: TRBV7-2
CDR3aa: CASSPSGTLQETQYF; CDR3nt: TGTGCCAGCAGTCCCTCCGGGACGCTACAAGAGACCCAGTACTTC; j_gene: TRBJ2-5; abundance: -; d_gene: -; v_gene: TRBV27
CDR3aa: CASSPHGNTEAFF; CDR3nt: TGTGCCAGCAGCCCCCATGGAAACACTGAAGCTTTCTTT; j_gene: TRBJ1-1; abundance: medium-sized; d_gene: -; v_gene: TRBV4-2
CDR3aa: CASSLRATGELFF; CDR3nt: TGTGCCAGCAGCCTTCGGGCCACCGGGGAACTGTTTTTT; j_gene: TRBJ2-2; abundance: -; d_gene: -; v_gene: TRBV7-9
CDR3aa: CASSHVRDRVSQETQYF; CDR3nt: TGTGCCAGCAGCCATGTCCGGGACAGGGTGTCCCAAGAGACCCAGTACTTC; j_gene: TRBJ2-5; abundance: -; d_gene: TRBD1; v_gene: TRBV4-2
CDR3aa: CASSLPRQPQHF; CDR3nt: TGCGCCAGCAGCTTGCCTCGGCAGCCCCAGCATTTT; j_gene: TRBJ1-5; abundance: -; d_gene: -; v_gene: TRBV5-1
CDR3aa: CASSLEGQSYEQYF; CDR3nt: TGCGCCAGCAGCTTGGAGGGACAGTCCTACGAGCAGTACTTC; j_gene: TRBJ2-7; abundance: -; d_gene: TRBD1; v_gene: TRBV5-1
CDR3aa: CASSVPVRGVGYNEQFF; CDR3nt: TGTGCCAGCAGTGTTCCGGTCAGGGGGGTGGGCTACAATGAGCAGTTCTTC; j_gene: TRBJ2-1; abundance: -; d_gene: -; v_gene: TRBV6-1
CDR3aa: CASSLAGGILSYNSPLHF; CDR3nt: TGTGCCAGCAGCTTGGCCGGTGGGATCCTCTCCTATAATTCACCCCTCCACTTT; j_gene: TRBJ1-6; abundance: -; d_gene: -; v_gene: TRBV5-8
CDR3aa: CASTGQGPGGYTF; CDR3nt: TGTGCCAGCACCGGACAGGGCCCGGGAGGCTACACCTTC; j_gene: TRBJ1-2; abundance: -; d_gene: TRBD1; v_gene: TRBV2
CDR3aa: CASSKGGNQPQHF; CDR3nt: TGTGCCAGTAGTAAGGGGGGGAATCAGCCCCAGCATTTT; j_gene: TRBJ1-5; abundance: -; d_gene: -; v_gene: TRBV19
CDR3aa: CASRWSVGGTEAFF; CDR3nt: TGTGCCAGCAGATGGTCAGTAGGAGGCACTGAAGCTTTCTTT; j_gene: TRBJ1-1; abundance: -; d_gene: -; v_gene: TRBV6-5
CDR3aa: CASSHSDTNTEAFF; CDR3nt: TGTGCCAGCTCACATTCGGACACCAACACTGAAGCTTTCTTT; j_gene: TRBJ1-1; abundance: few; d_gene: -; v_gene: TRBV18
CDR3aa: CASSQEWGSEKLFF; CDR3nt: TGTGCCAGCAGCCAAGAATGGGGAAGCGAAAAACTGTTTTTT; j_gene: TRBJ1-4; abundance: -; d_gene: -; v_gene: TRBV4-2
CDR3aa: CASSLVRLVEAFF; CDR3nt: TGTGCCAGCAGCTTAGTCCGCTTGGTTGAAGCTTTCTTT; j_gene: TRBJ1-1; abundance: few; d_gene: -; v_gene: TRBV7-8
CDR3aa: CSVSPPGRNYGYTF; CDR3nt: TGCAGCGTCTCACCTCCCGGCCGGAACTATGGCTACACCTTC; j_gene: TRBJ1-2; abundance: -; d_gene: -; v_gene: TRBV29-1
CDR3aa: CASSLALEFSPQHF; CDR3nt: TGTGCCAGCAGCTTAGCTTTGGAGTTTTCACCCCAGCATTTT; j_gene: TRBJ1-5; abundance: -; d_gene: -; v_gene: TRBV7-2